This T cell receptor beta chain was identified during a study of T cell responses to AZD1222 COVID-19 vaccine. Study-level information: Doses given second, at about 4 or about 12 weeks, were pooled.

The CDR3 runs to 12 residues. V shed 8 bases and J shed 4 bases, with 11 bases lying between them. The germline V gene encodes CDR1 MDHEN and CDR2 SYDVKM. Clones were read by immunoSEQ multiplex PCR, and TCRdb kept only the in-frame ones, dropping some. The table includes fewer than 150,000 clones, 93% detected once. Notes on the study in general: White British donors predominated, females outnumbered males, and clonal diversity was possibly underestimated. Unmutated variant regions are reportedly the target of nearly half of TCRs that are spike-specific. Across the whole spike, CD4 TCRs peaked at regions 160-218 and 743-854.

Note on this clone: The antigen remains undetermined.

This receptor was obtained from an adult in good health. Sequencing was performed on peripheral blood, taken on day 0 of AZD1222 vaccination. This chain uses TRBV28 with TRBJ1-2; weak D call: TRBD1 (6 bases). The CDR3 sequence: CASQQGIYGYTF. Written as DNA, the CDR3 is TGTGCCAGCCAACAGGGAATCTATGGCTACACCTTC.